The 9 T cell receptor beta chains given below trace back to one sample, sequenced in a study of T cell responses to AZD1222 COVID-19 vaccine. This table comes from immunoSEQ multiplex PCR, and its TCRdb copy is limited to in-frame clones, with some not included. The sample yields 110,000 or so clones, 70% to 90% seen once. Source: peripheral blood, taken 28 days after the second AZD1222 dose. The receptors were gathered from an adult who received the AZD1222 COVID-19 vaccine.

The chain recombines TRBV5-5 with TRBJ1-2, with unresolved D. This CDR3 is built from 15 residues. V was pared by 0 bases and J by 0 bases, with 9 bases between. CDR1 is SGHKS, CDR2 YYEKEE, per germline (reference sequence). CDR3 DNA: TGTGCCAGCAGCTTGGGGTCAGCAACTAACTATGGCTACACCTTC. Translating gives CASSLGSATNYGYTF.

The rearrangement joins TRBV9 to TRBJ1-2, with D possibly being TRBD1 (5 bases). Germline lookup yields CDR1 SGDLS and CDR2 YYNGEE. The length of the CDR3 is 18 residues. V lost 3 bases and J lost 3, with 24 bases in between. The CDR3 DNA reads TGTGCCAGCAGCGCGAAAGGGACTGATCCCTTATCGGACTATGGCTACACCTTC. This codes for CASSAKGTDPLSDYGYTF. Looking up the rest from reference TRBV9 and TRBJ1-2 gives the full variable domain: DSGVTQTPKHLITATGQRVTLRCSPRSGDLSVYWYQQSLDQGLQFLIQYYNGEERAKGNILERFSAQQFPDLHSELNLSSLELGDSALYFCASSAKGTDPLSDYGYTFGSGTRLTVV.

Here the CDR3 reads CASSYSKGSDEQFF. Here the CDR3 DNA reads TGTGCCAGCAGTTACTCGAAGGGATCTGATGAGCAGTTCTTC. This chain links TRBV6-2 or TRBV6-3 with TRBJ2-1; D not certain. CDR3 size: 14 residues. The V end was cut by 0 bases, the J end by 8 bases, with 11 bases between. Germline V gene data show CDR1 as MNHEY and CDR2 as SVGEGT.

The gene calls are TRBV5-1 and TRBJ1-4, with 9 positions matching TRBD1. V lost 4 bases to trimming and J lost 0 bases; unmatched junction nucleotides: 10. This CDR3 contains 18 residues. Germline CDR1 SGHRS, CDR2 YFSETQ. This chain's CDR3 is CASSLTGQGSATNEKLFF. The CDR3 nucleotides are TGCGCCAGCAGCCTCACGGGACAGGGATCGGCAACTAATGAAAAACTGTTTTTT.

This clone was detected only once. V and J are TRBV7-9 and TRBJ1-2; 9 bases fit TRBD1. V was clipped by 8 bases and J by 8 bases; unmatched bases: 15. CDR3 length: 15 amino acids. Per germline, CDR1 SEHNR and CDR2 FQNEAQ (reference sequence). The CDR3 bases are TGTGCCAGCCCTGGGGGCGGGACAGGGCTTAGCGGCTACACCTTC. The encoded protein is CASPGGGTGLSGYTF.

This clone occurred a few times. The chain joins TRBV2 to TRBJ1-1; unclear D gene. Germline assignment: CDR1 SNHLY and CDR2 FYNNEI. This CDR3 comprises 11 residues. V dropped 8 bases and J dropped 0 bases, with 4 bases sitting between them. The CDR3 nucleotides read TGTGCCAGCTCTTTGAACACTGAAGCTTTCTTT. Translating it yields CASSLNTEAFF. The entire variable domain, with the rest obtained from reference TRBV2 and TRBJ1-1, is as follows: EPEVTQTPSHQVTQMGQEVILRCVPISNHLYFYWYRQILGQKVEFLVSFYNNEISEKSEIFDDQFSVERPDGSNFTLKIRSTKLEDSAMYFCASSLNTEAFFGQGTRLTVV.

This clone was seen a single time. This chain uses TRBV28 with TRBJ2-7; 7 bases are shared with TRBD1. There are 16 residues in the CDR3. Germline lookup yields CDR1 MDHEN and CDR2 SYDVKM. The V and J ends lost 3 bases and 2 bases, in that order; junction bases with no gene match: 10. CDR3 sequence: CASSFALEGTAYEQYF. The CDR3 bases are TGTGCCAGCAGTTTTGCTCTTGAAGGGACAGCCTACGAGCAGTACTTC.

This chain joins TRBV11-2 and TRBJ1-1; D might be TRBD1 (6 bases). This CDR3 has 17 amino acids. CDR1 is SGHAT and CDR2 is FQNNGV in the germline V gene. V gave up 2 bases and J gave up 1 base, with 17 bases separating them. This chain's CDR3 is CASSLRSQPGENTEAFF. The CDR3, as DNA: TGTGCCAGCAGCTTACGATCCCAGCCAGGGGAGAACACTGAAGCTTTCTTT.

This chain joins TRBV12-3 or TRBV12-4 and TRBJ2-7; possibly TRBD1 for D (6 bases). V was trimmed by 3 bases and J by 6 bases, leaving 12 bases between them. The CDR3 runs to 13 residues. CDR3 bases: TGTGCCAGCAGTTTGGGGGCGCCCCTCGAGCAGTACTTC. It specifies CASSLGAPLEQYF.